Shown below are 17 T cell receptor beta chains from a single sample sequenced in a study of a mutant IDH1 vaccine in newly diagnosed glioma. Regarding time point: baseline, week 1 (first vaccination visit). Treatment: pre-vaccination baseline after standard-of-care therapy. The protocol was immunoSEQ multiplex PCR, while the TCRdb copy is restricted to in-frame clones and leaves out a portion. This repertoire shows 15,000 to 20,000 clones, more than 65% found once; its top ten account for more than 8.5%. The sample consisted of PBMCs, taken from a glioma patient treated with radiotherapy, temozolomide or both. The receptors come from a man aged 35-49 years with glioma.

The chain recombines TRBV5-1 with TRBJ2-1; possible D gene TRBD2, 8 bases. The V end lost 4 bases, the J end lost 6 bases, and 17 bases lay between the germline ends. This CDR3 is built from 15 residues. The germline V gene has CDR1 SGHRS and CDR2 YFSETQ. The CDR3 sequence is CASSRGTAGANEQFF. CDR3 bases: TGCGCCAGCAGCCGGGGGACAGCGGGAGCCAATGAGCAGTTCTTC.

V and J are TRBV28 and TRBJ1-1; TRBD1 might be the D (5 bases). Germline-derived CDR1 and CDR2 are MDHEN and SYDVKM. The V end lost 4 bases, the J end lost 4 bases, and 10 bases lay between the germline ends. This CDR3 has 13 residues. In nucleotides, the CDR3 is TGTGCCAGCAGTTCAGGGTTGAGCACTGAAGCTTTCTTT. This gives the protein CASSSGLSTEAFF.

This clone was detected once. The V and J genes are TRBV18 and TRBJ2-2; either TRBD1 or TRBD2 may fit D (5 bases each). Trimming cost V 0 bases and J 7 bases, with 9 bases left between them. The CDR3 length is 14 residues. Germline V CDR1 and CDR2: KGHSH, LQKENI. The CDR3 spells CASSPPRGYGELFF. In DNA form, the CDR3 reads TGTGCCAGCTCACCACCGAGGGGATACGGGGAGCTGTTTTTT.

This sequence joins TRBV21-1 and TRBJ1-2; the D segment call TRBD1 is taken from the table without a DNA check. TRBV21-1 is classified as a pseudogene. This CDR3 is 12 amino acids long. In DNA form, the CDR3 reads TGTGCCAGGGACAGGGGTCACTATGGCTACACCTTC. Its protein product is CARDRGHYGYTF.

This chain uses TRBV7-9 with TRBJ2-1; 9 nucleotides match TRBD2. The CDR3 loop spans 17 amino acids. Looked up from germline, CDR1 is SEHNR and CDR2 is FQNEAQ (reference sequence). J lost 9 bases, V lost 1 base, and 13 bases had no gene match. The CDR3: CASSLVGAGGLKFEQFF. For the CDR3, the DNA is TGTGCCAGCAGCTTAGTTGGAGCGGGAGGACTCAAATTTGAGCAGTTCTTC.

J is TRBJ2-2 and V is TRBV7-9; TRBD2 might be the D (6 bases). This CDR3 contains 16 residues. Trimming took off 0 bases at V and 5 bases at J, with 13 bases between the two ends. CDR1 is SEHNR, CDR2 FQNEAQ, per germline (reference sequence). The CDR3 here is CASSLAGGGATGELFF. DNA of the CDR3: TGTGCCAGCAGCTTAGCTGGGGGAGGAGCGACCGGGGAGCTGTTTTTT.

The chain employs TRBV6-4 and TRBJ1-2, with TRBD1 as a possible D gene (5 bases). Trimming stripped 8 bases from V and 2 bases from J, with 18 bases between. This CDR3 has 15 amino acids. From germline, CDR1 is MRHNA and CDR2 SNTAGT. The CDR3 is CASAPIGGSNYGYTF. CDR3 bases: TGTGCCAGCGCCCCGATCGGGGGGTCCAACTATGGCTACACCTTC.

The chain employs TRBV11-3 and TRBJ1-4; a weak D match, TRBD1 (5 bases). The CDR3 is made up of 18 amino acids. V lost 3 bases and J lost 5, with 22 bases in between. CDR1 SGHNT and CDR2 YENEEA come from the germline V gene. CDR3 bases: TGTGCCAGCAGCTTGAGAATAGGAAGCGGGGCGGAAAATGAAAAACTGTTTTTT. This gives the protein CASSLRIGSGAENEKLFF.

This chain connects TRBV30 to TRBJ1-5; D not resolved. Germline V CDR1 and CDR2: GTSNPN, SVGIG (reference sequence). The CDR3 is made up of 13 amino acids. V was cut by 1 base and J by 5 bases, with 9 bases left in between. The CDR3 is CAWSGEVDQPQHF. CDR3 in DNA: TGTGCCTGGAGTGGAGAAGTGGATCAGCCCCAGCATTTT.

This chain joins TRBV18 and TRBJ1-6; D might be TRBD1 (6 bases). The germline V gene has CDR1 KGHSH and CDR2 LQKENI. V lost 4 bases, J lost 7 bases, and 8 bases lay in between. This CDR3 has 13 residues. CDR3 coding DNA: TGTGCCAGCTCACGGGGGACAAATTCACCCCTCCACTTT. This codes for CASSRGTNSPLHF. The full variable domain, its missing parts supplied by reference TRBV18 and TRBJ1-6, is NAGVMQNPRHLVRRRGQEARLRCSPMKGHSHVYWYRQLPEEGLKFMVYLQKENIIDESGMPKERFSAEFPKEGPSILRIQQVVRGDSAAYFCASSRGTNSPLHFGNGTRLTVT.

In DNA, the CDR3 is TGTGCCAGCAGCTCATTCACTGGACAGGGTACGTCCGAGCAGTACTTC. Residues: CASSSFTGQGTSEQYF. The chain recombines TRBV11-2 with TRBJ2-7; 8 nucleotides line up with TRBD1. In germline, CDR1 is SGHAT, CDR2 FQNNGV. The CDR3 contains 16 residues. Trimming removed 4 bases from V and 6 bases from J; junction bases left unmatched: 14.

This clone appeared once. The CDR3 DNA reads as TGTGCCAGCAGTGAATCCCAATTAGCGGGAGTAAATGAGCAGTTCTTC. Translating gives CASSESQLAGVNEQFF. This chain joins TRBV2 and TRBJ2-1, with 9 nucleotides matching TRBD2. Germline CDR1 reads SNHLY; CDR2 reads FYNNEI. The CDR3 spans 16 residues. Losses at the gene ends were 2 bases for V and 7 bases for J; bases not matched to a gene: 9.

V gene TRBV11-2 combines with J gene TRBJ1-2, with a tentative D call TRBD1 (6 bases). V lost 5 bases and J 3 bases, leaving 13 bases between the germline ends. CDR3 length: 14 residues. Per germline, CDR1 SGHAT and CDR2 FQNNGV. CDR3 nucleotides: TGTGCCAGCAGCAAGGACAGTATGGACTATGGCTACACCTTC. It translates to CASSKDSMDYGYTF.

The rearrangement uses TRBV18 and TRBJ2-5; D might be TRBD2 (5 bases). Germline V gives CDR1 KGHSH, CDR2 LQKENI. The V end lost 3 bases, the J end lost 2 bases, and 10 bases lay between the germline ends. The CDR3 sequence is 14 residues long. CDR3 coding DNA: TGTGCCAGCTCACCTTGGGAGCCGCAAGAGACCCAGTACTTC. This sequence encodes CASSPWEPQETQYF. Using reference TRBV18 and TRBJ2-5 for the parts outside the CDR3, the full variable domain is NAGVMQNPRHLVRRRGQEARLRCSPMKGHSHVYWYRQLPEEGLKFMVYLQKENIIDESGMPKERFSAEFPKEGPSILRIQQVVRGDSAAYFCASSPWEPQETQYFGPGTRLLVL.

The rearrangement joins TRBV18 to TRBJ2-6, with 7 bases identical to TRBD1. The ends lost 5 bases at V and 0 bases at J; junction bases unmatched: 10. The CDR3 totals 18 residues. Germline V gene data show CDR1 as KGHSH and CDR2 as LQKENI. CDR3 loop: CASSANRGVVSGANVLTF. The CDR3 DNA sequence: TGTGCCAGCTCAGCCAACAGGGGAGTTGTCTCTGGGGCCAACGTCCTGACTTTC.

The genes are TRBV6-5 and TRBJ2-2; D is unresolved. Between the trimmed V and J ends, which lost 4 bases and 1 base, there was a span of 7 bases. The germline CDR1 and CDR2 sequences are MNHEY and SVGAGI. CDR3 length: 14 residues. CDR3 sequence: CASSSGWNTGELFF. In nucleotides, the CDR3 is TGTGCCAGCAGTTCCGGGTGGAACACCGGGGAGCTGTTTTTT.

The gene calls are TRBV7-6 and TRBJ2-1; D not certain. The CDR3 loop spans 14 amino acids. CDR1 is SGHVS, CDR2 FNYEAQ, per germline. The V end lost 5 bases, the J end lost 8 bases, and 16 bases lay between the germline ends. CDR3 protein: CASSPRSDGDEQFF. The DNA of the CDR3 is TGTGCCAGCAGCCCCAGATCGGACGGCGATGAGCAGTTCTTC.